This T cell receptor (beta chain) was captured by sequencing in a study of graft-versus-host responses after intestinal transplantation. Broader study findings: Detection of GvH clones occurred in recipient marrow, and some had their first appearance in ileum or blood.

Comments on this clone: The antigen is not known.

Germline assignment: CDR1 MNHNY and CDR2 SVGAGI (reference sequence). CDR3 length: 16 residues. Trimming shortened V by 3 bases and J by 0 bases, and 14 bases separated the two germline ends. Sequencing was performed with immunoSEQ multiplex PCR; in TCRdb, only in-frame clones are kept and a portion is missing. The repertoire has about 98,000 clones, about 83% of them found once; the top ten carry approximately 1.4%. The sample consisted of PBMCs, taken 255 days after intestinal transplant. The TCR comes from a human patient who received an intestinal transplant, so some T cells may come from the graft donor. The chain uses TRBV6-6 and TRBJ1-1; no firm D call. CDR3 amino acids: CASSYPLQQMNTEAFF. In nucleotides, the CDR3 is TGTGCCAGCAGTTATCCCCTACAACAAATGAACACTGAAGCTTTCTTT.